Presented here are 23 T cell receptor beta chains from one specimen sequenced in a study of T cells in Graves' hyperthyroidism and ophthalmopathy. TCR beta CDR3 region amplification was performed from RNA transcripts. RT-PCR in the first round (using the HTBI primer set) targeted the TCR CDR3. TCRdb re-derived calls from the multiplex PCR reads in MiXCR, one entry per CDR3 protein. This table has 500,000 to 600,000 distinct CDR3 sequences, roughly 46% appearing once. Source material: peripheral blood or thyroid tissue (not recorded which). These receptors were collected from an adult woman with Graves' disease, either hyperthyroidism or ophthalmopathy (not recorded which).

There are many counts of this clonotype. The chain couples TRBV12-3 or TRBV12-4 to TRBJ1-2; tentative D call: TRBD1 (5 bases). V gave up 3 bases and J gave up 7 bases, with 15 bases separating them. The CDR3 extends over 14 amino acids. Here the CDR3 DNA reads TGTGCCAGCAGTTTGGAGCGGGACGGTAGTGGCTACACCTTC. This encodes CASSLERDGSGYTF.

As DNA, the CDR3 is TGTGCCAGCAGTTTTGGACAGGGGGTAAGCACTGAAGCTTTCTTT. It encodes CASSFGQGVSTEAFF. V gene TRBV28 combines with J gene TRBJ1-1, with 10 nucleotides matching TRBD1. Germline trimming cut 3 bases from V and 4 bases from J; bases unmatched to any gene: 5. This CDR3 region has 15 residues. Germline CDR1 MDHEN, CDR2 SYDVKM. The full variable domain, its missing parts supplied by reference TRBV28 and TRBJ1-1, is DVKVTQSSRYLVKRTGEKVFLECVQDMDHENMFWYRQDPGLGLRLIYFSYDVKMKEKGDIPEGYSVSREKKERFSLILESASTNQTSMYLCASSFGQGVSTEAFFGQGTRLTVV.

This clonotype has ten or more counts. The chain employs TRBV20-1 and TRBJ1-6; no clear D. The CDR3 is 12 amino acids. Germline CDR1 is DFQATT and CDR2 is SNEGSKA (reference sequence). V was pared by 1 base and J by 15 bases, with 13 bases between. This chain's CDR3 is CSARASGSNLHF. In DNA form, the CDR3 reads TGCAGTGCTAGAGCGTCGGGGTCGAACCTCCACTTT.

The genes are TRBV20-1 and TRBJ1-4; D might be TRBD1 (5 bases). The J call is uncertain, as TRBJ2-2 better fits the DNA end. CDR1 DFQATT and CDR2 SNEGSKA come from the germline V gene (reference sequence). The CDR3 loop spans 13 amino acids. This chain's CDR3 is CSAYKSQGRELFF. CDR3 DNA: TGCAGTGCTTATAAATCCCAGGGCCGGGAGCTGTTTTTT.

The chain employs TRBV10-2 and TRBJ1-5; D might be TRBD1 (5 bases). Trimming stripped 6 bases from V and 0 bases from J, with 12 bases between. The germline gives CDR1 WSHSY, CDR2 SAAADI. CDR3 length equals 15 residues. In DNA form, the CDR3 reads TGCGCCAGCAGCCAAGAGACAGTTAGCAATCAGCCCCAGCATTTT. Its protein is CASSQETVSNQPQHF.

This clonotype was seen ten or more times. The V call is TRBV11-2, the J call TRBJ2-7; D unresolved. Trimming pared 3 bases from V and 4 bases from J, leaving 7 bases between. This CDR3 has 12 amino acids. Germline V gene data show CDR1 as SGHAT and CDR2 as FQNNGV. The CDR3 bases are TGTGCCAGCAGCTTCGCCCTTTACGAGCAGTACTTC. This codes for CASSFALYEQYF. Combining the CDR3 with reference TRBV11-2 and TRBJ2-7 gives the whole variable domain EAGVAQSPRYKIIEKRQSVAFWCNPISGHATLYWYQQILGQGPKLLIQFQNNGVVDDSQLPKDRFSAERLKGVDSTLKIQPAKLEDSAVYLCASSFALYEQYFGPGTRLTVT.

This clonotype was observed at least ten times. The chain uses TRBV29-1 and TRBJ2-7; D might be TRBD1 (5 bases). This CDR3 has 14 residues. Per germline, CDR1 SQVTM and CDR2 ANQGSEA. Trimming pared 0 bases from V and 4 bases from J, leaving 13 bases between. In DNA, the CDR3 is TGCAGCGTTGAAGAAGTGGGGCTTGGATACGAGCAGTACTTC. Translation gives CSVEEVGLGYEQYF.

This clonotype was seen at least ten times. The V gene is TRBV7-3, the J gene TRBJ2-2; D may correspond to TRBD1 or TRBD2 (6 bases each). V lost 3 bases to trimming and J lost 4 bases, with 15 bases between them. Per germline, CDR1 SGHTA and CDR2 FQGTGA. This CDR3 region has 16 residues. This CDR3 reads CASSLGDGGRTGELFF. CDR3 DNA sequence: TGTGCCAGCAGCTTGGGGGATGGGGGGCGCACCGGGGAGCTGTTTTTT. The whole variable domain, filled in from reference TRBV7-3 and TRBJ2-2, reads GAGVSQTPSNKVTEKGKYVELRCDPISGHTALYWYRQSLGQGPEFLIYFQGTGAADDSGLPNDRFFAVRPEGSVSTLKIQRTERGDSAVYLCASSLGDGGRTGELFFGEGSRLTVL.

This clonotype was counted only a few times. The chain joins TRBV7-6 to TRBJ2-5, with D unclear. CDR3 length: 12 amino acids. Germline V gene sequence: CDR1 SGHVS, CDR2 FNYEAQ. V dropped 10 bases and J dropped 1 base, with 10 bases sitting between them. CDR3 DNA sequence: TGTGCCACCGTCGTGGGCCAAGAGACCCAGTACTTC. It is translated as CATVVGQETQYF.

Concerning this clonotype: The DNA is omitted, as the CDR3 cannot be located on it reliably, and the CDR3 follows TCRdb's listing. The gene calls are TRBV5-1 and TRBJ2-2. With termini counted, the CDR3 has 11 amino acids. The germline CDR1 and CDR2 sequences are SGHRS and YFSETQ. Here the CDR3 reads CASSHPGSCFF.

V gene TRBV5-1 combines with J gene TRBJ1-1; D gene uncertain. V gave up 2 bases and J gave up 1 base, with 9 bases separating them. CDR1 is SGHRS, CDR2 YFSETQ, per germline. This CDR3 contains 14 residues. CDR3 DNA sequence: TGCGCCAGCAGCTTATACGACCCGAACACTGAAGCTTTCTTT. This gives the protein CASSLYDPNTEAFF.

The chain has TRBV2 and TRBJ2-7; weak D call: TRBD1 (6 bases). CDR3 length: 14 residues. CDR1 and CDR2 (germline): SNHLY, FYNNEI. Between the trimmed V and J ends, which lost 4 bases and 4 bases, there was a span of 14 bases. The CDR3: CASSGPTGRYEQYF. CDR3 nucleotide sequence: TGTGCCAGCAGTGGACCGACAGGCCGATACGAGCAGTACTTC.

This sequence joins TRBV7-3 and TRBJ1-2; D not certain. The V gene lost 5 bases and the J gene lost 10 bases, with 20 bases spanning the gap. The CDR3 covers 14 residues. CDR1 is SGHTA, CDR2 FQGTGA, per germline. The CDR3, as DNA: TGTGCCAGCAGCACCTGGACTAGTGACACGAACTACACCTTC. Its translation: CASSTWTSDTNYTF.

This clonotype has more than one count but fewer than ten. In DNA form, the CDR3 reads TGCAGCTCAGGGACAGATGTGGATGGCTACACCTTC. It codes for CSSGTDVDGYTF. The chain uses TRBV29-1 and TRBJ1-2, with TRBD1 matching 7 bases. V shed 8 bases, J shed 6 bases, and the junction held 9 bases outside the gene matches. Germline CDR1 SQVTM, CDR2 ANQGSEA. CDR3 length: 12 amino acids.

CDR3 nucleotides: TGTGCCAGCAGCGCAACTGGCGGTCAGCCCCAGCATTTT. Translation: CASSATGGQPQHF. V gene TRBV7-6 combines with J gene TRBJ1-5; D ambiguous. CDR1 is SGHVS, CDR2 FNYEAQ, per germline. The length of the CDR3 is 13 residues. The V and J ends lost 5 bases and 6 bases respectively, with 11 bases between them.

The genes are TRBV7-4 and TRBJ2-5; weak D call: TRBD1 (5 bases). V shed 5 bases and J shed 4 bases, with 14 bases lying between them. From germline, CDR1 is SGHVT and CDR2 SQSDAQ. The CDR3 is 14 amino acids. The CDR3 DNA reads TGTGCCAGCAGCCTTAGCCGGACAATAGAGACCCAGTACTTC. Encoded protein: CASSLSRTIETQYF.

The chain carries TRBV29-1 and TRBJ2-1; 9 nucleotides agree with TRBD1. The CDR3 is 14 residues long. CDR1 SQVTM and CDR2 ANQGSEA come from the germline V gene. Trimming removed 6 bases from V and 0 bases from J; junction bases left unmatched: 3. The CDR3 DNA reads TGCAGCGTGGCGACAGGGGGCTCCTACAATGAGCAGTTCTTC. Protein: CSVATGGSYNEQFF.

Written as DNA, the CDR3 is TGTGCCAGCGGAGGTATCGGGATAGCGGGAGGGCCCGGGGAGACCCAGTACTTC. Translation: CASGGIGIAGGPGETQYF. The rearrangement uses TRBV6-1 and TRBJ2-5, with TRBD2 matching over 11 bases. The trim removed 8 bases at V and 5 bases at J, leaving 19 bases unmatched. The CDR3 contains 18 residues. Germline V gene lookup returns CDR1 MNHNS and CDR2 SASEGT.

CDR3 region: CASSTGSPLHF. The DNA for the CDR3 is TGTGCCAGCAGTACAGGGTCACCCCTCCACTTT. The rearrangement uses TRBV12-3 or TRBV12-4 and TRBJ1-6, with D maybe TRBD1 (6 bases). The CDR3 is made up of 11 amino acids. The V end was cut by 5 bases, the J end by 10 bases, with 6 bases between.

The table lists this clonotype with many counts. The chain recombines TRBV29-1 with TRBJ1-2; no clear D gene. The CDR3 is 13 residues long. Per the germline V gene, CDR1 is SQVTM and CDR2 is ANQGSEA. V shed 6 bases and J shed 3 bases, with 14 bases lying between them. CDR3 sequence reads: CSVPDPSDYGYTF. CDR3 DNA: TGCAGCGTCCCAGATCCGTCCGACTATGGCTACACCTTC.

This clonotype was observed a single time. A much larger clonotype is one base distant, so this may be a read error. This chain joins TRBV28 and TRBJ2-5; no reliable D call. The germline V gene encodes CDR1 MDHEN and CDR2 SYDVKM. This CDR3 has 12 residues. Here the CDR3 DNA reads TGTGCCAGCAGTCCAGTTGCGGAGACCCAGCACTTC. Protein: CASSPVAETQHF.

The chain joins TRBV7-2 to TRBJ1-2; weak D call: TRBD1 (5 bases). The CDR3 extends over 14 amino acids. Trimming pared 1 base from V and 2 bases from J, leaving 8 bases between. Per the germline V gene, CDR1 is SGHTA and CDR2 is FQGNSA. Here the CDR3 DNA reads TGTGCCAGCAGCTTAGGACAGAAAAACTATGGCTACACCTTC. Translating gives CASSLGQKNYGYTF.

This chain links TRBV5-1 with TRBJ2-7, with D tentatively TRBD2 (5 bases). The CDR3 contains 12 residues. Germline-derived CDR1 and CDR2 are SGHRS and YFSETQ. Between the trimmed V and J ends, which lost 2 bases and 4 bases, there was a span of 7 bases. The CDR3 here is CASSFSEYEQYF. The CDR3 nucleotides are TGCGCCAGCAGCTTTAGCGAATACGAGCAGTACTTC.